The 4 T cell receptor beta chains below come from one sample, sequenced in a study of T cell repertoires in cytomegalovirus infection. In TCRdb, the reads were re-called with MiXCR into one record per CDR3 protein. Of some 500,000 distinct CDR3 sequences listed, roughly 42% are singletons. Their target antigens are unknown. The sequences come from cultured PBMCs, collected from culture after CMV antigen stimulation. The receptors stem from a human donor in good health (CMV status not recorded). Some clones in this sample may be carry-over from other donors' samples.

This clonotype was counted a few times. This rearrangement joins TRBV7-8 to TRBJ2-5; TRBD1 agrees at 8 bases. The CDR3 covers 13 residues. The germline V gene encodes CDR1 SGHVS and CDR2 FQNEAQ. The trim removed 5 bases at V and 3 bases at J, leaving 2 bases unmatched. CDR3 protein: CASSRTGKETQYF. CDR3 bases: TGTGCCAGCAGCCGGACAGGGAAAGAGACCCAGTACTTC.

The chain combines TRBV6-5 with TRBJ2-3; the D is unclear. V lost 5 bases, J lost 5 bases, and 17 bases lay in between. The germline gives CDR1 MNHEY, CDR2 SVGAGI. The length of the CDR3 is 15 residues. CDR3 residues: CASSEGPLSRDTQYF. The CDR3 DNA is TGTGCCAGCAGTGAAGGTCCGCTGAGTAGAGATACGCAGTATTTT.

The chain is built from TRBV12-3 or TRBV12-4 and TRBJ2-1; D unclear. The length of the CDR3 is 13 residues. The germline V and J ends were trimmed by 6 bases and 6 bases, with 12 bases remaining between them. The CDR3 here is CASSSNSPNEQFF. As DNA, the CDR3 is TGTGCCAGCAGCTCGAACTCCCCCAATGAGCAGTTCTTC.

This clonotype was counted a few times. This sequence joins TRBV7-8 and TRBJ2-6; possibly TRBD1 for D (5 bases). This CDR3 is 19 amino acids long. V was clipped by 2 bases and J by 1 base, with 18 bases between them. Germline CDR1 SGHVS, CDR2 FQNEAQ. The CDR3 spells CASSLSAPAQGSGANVLTF. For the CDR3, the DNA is TGTGCCAGCAGCTTATCAGCCCCCGCGCAGGGATCTGGGGCCAACGTCCTGACTTTC.